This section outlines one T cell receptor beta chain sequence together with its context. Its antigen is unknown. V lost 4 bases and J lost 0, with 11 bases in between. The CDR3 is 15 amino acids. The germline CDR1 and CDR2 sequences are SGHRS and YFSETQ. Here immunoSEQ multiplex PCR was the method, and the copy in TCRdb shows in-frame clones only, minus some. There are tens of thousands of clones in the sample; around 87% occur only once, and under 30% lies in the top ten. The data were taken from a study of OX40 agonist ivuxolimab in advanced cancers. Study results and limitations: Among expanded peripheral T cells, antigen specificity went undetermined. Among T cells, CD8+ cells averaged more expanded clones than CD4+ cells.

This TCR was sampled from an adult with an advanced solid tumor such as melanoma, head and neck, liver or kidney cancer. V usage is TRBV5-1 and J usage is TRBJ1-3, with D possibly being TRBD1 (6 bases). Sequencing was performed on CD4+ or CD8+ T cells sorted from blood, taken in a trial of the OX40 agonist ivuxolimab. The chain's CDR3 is CASSTTGNSGNTIYF. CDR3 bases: TGCGCCAGCAGCACGACAGGAAACTCTGGAAACACCATATATTTT.